The clone carrying this T cell receptor beta chain was detected a few times. The record originates from a study of T cell repertoires in cytomegalovirus infection. There are 16 residues in the CDR3. V trimming: 3 bases; J trimming: 6 bases; junction bases outside the gene matches: 7. From germline, CDR1 is SGHTA and CDR2 FQGNSA. TCRdb re-derived calls from the reads in MiXCR, one entry per CDR3 protein. The table records around 530,000 distinct CDR3 sequences, more than 20% of them present only once. This TCR was recovered from a human donor in good health (CMV status not recorded). Some clones in this sample may be carry-over from other donors' samples. This chain links TRBV7-2 with TRBJ1-6, with 8 positions matching TRBD1. The source material was PBMCs. The CDR3 spells CASSLGGQAFNSPLHF. In DNA form, the CDR3 reads TGTGCCAGCAGCTTGGGGGGACAGGCCTTTAATTCACCCCTCCACTTT.